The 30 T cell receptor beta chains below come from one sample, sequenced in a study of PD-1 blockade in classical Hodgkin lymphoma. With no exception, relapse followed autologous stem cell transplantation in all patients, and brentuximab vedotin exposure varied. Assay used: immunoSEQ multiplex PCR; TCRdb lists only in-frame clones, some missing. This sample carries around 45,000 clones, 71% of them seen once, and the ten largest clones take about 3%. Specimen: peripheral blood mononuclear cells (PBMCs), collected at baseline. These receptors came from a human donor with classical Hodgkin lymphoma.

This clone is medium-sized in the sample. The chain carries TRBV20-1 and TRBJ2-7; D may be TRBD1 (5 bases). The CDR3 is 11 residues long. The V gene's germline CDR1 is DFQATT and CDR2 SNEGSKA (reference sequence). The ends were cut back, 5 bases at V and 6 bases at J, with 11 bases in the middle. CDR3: CSALRAVEQYF. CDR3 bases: TGCAGTGCTCTCAGGGCCGTCGAGCAGTACTTC.

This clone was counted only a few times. The DNA for the CDR3 is TGTGCCAGCACTTTAGCGGGAGTTAAAGATACGCAGTATTTT. Translated: CASTLAGVKDTQYF. J is TRBJ2-3 and V is TRBV6-1; 9 positions agree with TRBD2. The CDR3 runs 14 residues. The germline CDR1 and CDR2 sequences are MNHNS and SASEGT. V lost 7 bases and J lost 5; bases outside the gene matches: 7.

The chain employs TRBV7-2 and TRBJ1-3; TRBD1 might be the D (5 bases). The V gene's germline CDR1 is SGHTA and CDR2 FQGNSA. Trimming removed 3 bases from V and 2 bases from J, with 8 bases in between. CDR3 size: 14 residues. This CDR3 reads CASSFGGTGNTIYF. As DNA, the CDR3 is TGTGCCAGCAGCTTCGGGGGGACTGGAAACACCATATATTTT.

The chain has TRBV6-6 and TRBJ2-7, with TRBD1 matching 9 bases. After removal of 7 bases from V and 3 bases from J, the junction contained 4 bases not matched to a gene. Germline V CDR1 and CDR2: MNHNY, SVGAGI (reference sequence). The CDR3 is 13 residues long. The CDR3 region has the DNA TGTGCCAGCATTGACAGGGGGGTCTACGAGCAGTACTTC. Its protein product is CASIDRGVYEQYF.

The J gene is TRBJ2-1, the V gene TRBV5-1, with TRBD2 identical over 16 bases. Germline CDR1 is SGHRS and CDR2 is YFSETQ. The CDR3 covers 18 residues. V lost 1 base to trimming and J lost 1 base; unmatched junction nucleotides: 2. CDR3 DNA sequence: TGCGCCAGCAGCTTGCCGGGACTAGCGGGAGGGTCCTACAATGAGCAGTTCTTC. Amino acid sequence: CASSLPGLAGGSYNEQFF. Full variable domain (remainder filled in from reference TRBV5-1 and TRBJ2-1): KAGVTQTPRYLIKTRGQQVTLSCSPISGHRSVSWYQQTPGQGLQFLFEYFSETQRNKGNFPGRFSGRQFSNSRSEMNVSTLELGDSALYLCASSLPGLAGGSYNEQFFGPGTRLTVL.

CDR3 residues: CASSGQGVPWEQYF. For the CDR3, the DNA is TGTGCCAGCAGCGGACAGGGTGTGCCTTGGGAGCAGTACTTC. The V gene is TRBV27, the J gene TRBJ2-7; 8 bases are a match to TRBD1. Looked up from germline, CDR1 is MNHEY and CDR2 is SMNVEV (reference sequence). The CDR3 totals 14 residues. J lost 7 bases, V lost 6 bases, and 11 bases had no gene match.

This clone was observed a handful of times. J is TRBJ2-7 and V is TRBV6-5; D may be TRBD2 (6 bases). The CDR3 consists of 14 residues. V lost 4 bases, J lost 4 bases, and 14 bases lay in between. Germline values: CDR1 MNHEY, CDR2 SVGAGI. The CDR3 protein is CASSSGRGIYEQYF. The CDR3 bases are TGTGCCAGCAGTTCGGGACGGGGGATTTACGAGCAGTACTTC.

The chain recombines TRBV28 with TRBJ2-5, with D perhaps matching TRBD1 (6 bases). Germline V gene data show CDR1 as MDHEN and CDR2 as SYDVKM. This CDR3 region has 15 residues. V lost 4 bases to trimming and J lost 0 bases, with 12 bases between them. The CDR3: CASSSHTGYQETQYF. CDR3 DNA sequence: TGTGCCAGCAGTTCACATACAGGGTACCAAGAGACCCAGTACTTC.

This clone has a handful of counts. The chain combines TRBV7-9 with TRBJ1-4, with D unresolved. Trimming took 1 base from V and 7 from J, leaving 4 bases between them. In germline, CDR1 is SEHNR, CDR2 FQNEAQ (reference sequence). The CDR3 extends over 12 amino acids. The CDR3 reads CASSLGIEKLFF. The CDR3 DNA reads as TGTGCCAGCAGCTTAGGGATTGAAAAACTGTTTTTT.

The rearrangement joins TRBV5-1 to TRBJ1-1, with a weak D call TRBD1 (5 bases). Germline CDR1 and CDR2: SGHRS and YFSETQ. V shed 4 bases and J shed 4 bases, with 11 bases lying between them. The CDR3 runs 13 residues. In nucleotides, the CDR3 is TGCGCCAGCAGCGTTTTCGGGGGCACTGAAGCTTTCTTT. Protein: CASSVFGGTEAFF.

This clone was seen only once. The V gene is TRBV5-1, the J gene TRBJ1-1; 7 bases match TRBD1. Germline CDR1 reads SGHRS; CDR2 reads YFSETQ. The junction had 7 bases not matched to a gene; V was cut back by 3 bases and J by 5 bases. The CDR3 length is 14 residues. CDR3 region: CASSSTGVETEAFF. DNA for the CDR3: TGCGCCAGCAGCTCAACAGGGGTGGAAACTGAAGCTTTCTTT.

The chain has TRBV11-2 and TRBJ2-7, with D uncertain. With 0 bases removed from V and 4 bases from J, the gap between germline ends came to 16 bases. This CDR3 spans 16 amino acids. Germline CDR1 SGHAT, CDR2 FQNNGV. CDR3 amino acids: CASSLDNMGYTYEQYF. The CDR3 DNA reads TGTGCCAGCAGCTTAGACAATATGGGGTATACTTACGAGCAGTACTTC.

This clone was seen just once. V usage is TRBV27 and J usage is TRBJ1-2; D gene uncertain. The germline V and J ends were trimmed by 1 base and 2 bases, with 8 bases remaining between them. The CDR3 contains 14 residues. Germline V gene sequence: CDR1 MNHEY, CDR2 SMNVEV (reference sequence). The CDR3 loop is CASSLLGGNYGYTF. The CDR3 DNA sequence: TGTGCCAGCAGTTTATTGGGAGGGAACTATGGCTACACCTTC.

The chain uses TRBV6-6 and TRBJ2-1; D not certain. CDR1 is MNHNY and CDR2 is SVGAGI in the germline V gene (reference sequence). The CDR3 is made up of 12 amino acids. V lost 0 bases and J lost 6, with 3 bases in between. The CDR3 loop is CASSYSVNEQFF. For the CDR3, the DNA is TGTGCCAGCAGTTACTCCGTCAATGAGCAGTTCTTC.

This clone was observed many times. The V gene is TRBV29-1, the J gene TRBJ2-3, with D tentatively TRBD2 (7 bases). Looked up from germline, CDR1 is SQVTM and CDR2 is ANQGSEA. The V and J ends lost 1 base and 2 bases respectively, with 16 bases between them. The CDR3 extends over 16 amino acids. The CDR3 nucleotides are TGCAGCGTTGAAGGCGGGGGCAGGGTGGACACAGATACGCAGTATTTT. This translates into CSVEGGGRVDTDTQYF.

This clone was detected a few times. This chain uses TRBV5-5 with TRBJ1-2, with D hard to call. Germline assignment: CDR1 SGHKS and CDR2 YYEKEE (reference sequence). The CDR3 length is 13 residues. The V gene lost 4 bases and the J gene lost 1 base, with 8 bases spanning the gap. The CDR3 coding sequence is TGTGCCAGCAGCCAAGACCTTAACTATGGCTACACCTTC. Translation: CASSQDLNYGYTF.

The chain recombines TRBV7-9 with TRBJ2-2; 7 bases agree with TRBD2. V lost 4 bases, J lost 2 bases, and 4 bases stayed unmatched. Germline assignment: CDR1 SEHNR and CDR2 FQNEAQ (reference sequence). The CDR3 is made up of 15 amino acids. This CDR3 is CASSSLAANTGELFF. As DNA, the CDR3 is TGTGCCAGCAGCTCCCTAGCGGCTAACACCGGGGAGCTGTTTTTT.

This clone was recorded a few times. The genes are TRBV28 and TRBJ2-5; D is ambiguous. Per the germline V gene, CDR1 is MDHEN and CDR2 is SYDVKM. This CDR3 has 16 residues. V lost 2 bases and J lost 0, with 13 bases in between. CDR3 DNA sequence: TGTGCCAGCAGTTTAGAAGAAAGTCGGTACCAAGAGACCCAGTACTTC. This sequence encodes CASSLEESRYQETQYF.

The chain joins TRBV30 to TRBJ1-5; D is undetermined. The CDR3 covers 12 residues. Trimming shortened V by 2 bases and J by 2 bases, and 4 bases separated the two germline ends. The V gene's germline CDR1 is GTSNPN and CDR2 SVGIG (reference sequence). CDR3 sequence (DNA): TGTGCCTGGAGTTCTGGCAATCAGCCCCAGCATTTT. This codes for CAWSSGNQPQHF. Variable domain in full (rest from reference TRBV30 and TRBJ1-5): SQTIHQWPATLVQPVGSPLSLECTVEGTSNPNLYWYRQAAGRGLQLLFYSVGIGQISSEVPQNLSASRPQDRQFILSSKKLLLSDSGFYLCAWSSGNQPQHFGDGTRLSIL.

CDR3: CAWSGGAGANVLTF. The CDR3 DNA reads as TGTGCCTGGAGTGGGGGGGCTGGGGCCAACGTCCTGACTTTC. The chain uses TRBV30 and TRBJ2-6, with a possible D match to TRBD2 (6 bases). Germline CDR1 and CDR2: GTSNPN and SVGIG (reference sequence). V shed 1 base and J shed 2 bases, with 6 bases lying between them. This CDR3 has 14 amino acids.

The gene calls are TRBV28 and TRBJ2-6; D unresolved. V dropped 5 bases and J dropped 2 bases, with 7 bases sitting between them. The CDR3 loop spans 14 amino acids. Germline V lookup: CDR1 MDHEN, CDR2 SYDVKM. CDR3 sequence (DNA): TGTGCCAGCAGTGAGACCGCTGGGGCCAACGTCCTGACTTTC. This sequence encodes CASSETAGANVLTF.

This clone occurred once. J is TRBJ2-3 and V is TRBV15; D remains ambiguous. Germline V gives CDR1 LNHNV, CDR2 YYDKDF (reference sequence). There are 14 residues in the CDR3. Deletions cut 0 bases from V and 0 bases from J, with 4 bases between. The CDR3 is CATSREQSTDTQYF. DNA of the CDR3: TGTGCCACCAGCAGAGAACAGAGCACAGATACGCAGTATTTT.

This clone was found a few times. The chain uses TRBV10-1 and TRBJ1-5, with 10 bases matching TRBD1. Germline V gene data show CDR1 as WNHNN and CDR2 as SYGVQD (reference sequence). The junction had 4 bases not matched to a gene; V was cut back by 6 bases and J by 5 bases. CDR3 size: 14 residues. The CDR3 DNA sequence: TGCGCCAGCAGCGCCGGGACAGGGGATCAGCCCCAGCATTTT. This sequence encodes CASSAGTGDQPQHF.

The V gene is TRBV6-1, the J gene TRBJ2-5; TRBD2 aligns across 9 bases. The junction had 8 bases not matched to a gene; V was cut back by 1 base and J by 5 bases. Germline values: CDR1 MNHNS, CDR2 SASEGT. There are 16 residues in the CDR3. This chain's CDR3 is CASSEETSGWGETQYF. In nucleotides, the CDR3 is TGTGCCAGCAGTGAAGAGACTAGCGGATGGGGTGAGACCCAGTACTTC.

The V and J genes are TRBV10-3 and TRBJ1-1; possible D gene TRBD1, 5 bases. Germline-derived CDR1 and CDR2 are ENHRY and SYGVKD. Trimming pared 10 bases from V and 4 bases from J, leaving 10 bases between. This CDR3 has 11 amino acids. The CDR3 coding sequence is TGTGCCACTGAAAGGGGCACTGAAGCTTTCTTT. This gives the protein CATERGTEAFF.

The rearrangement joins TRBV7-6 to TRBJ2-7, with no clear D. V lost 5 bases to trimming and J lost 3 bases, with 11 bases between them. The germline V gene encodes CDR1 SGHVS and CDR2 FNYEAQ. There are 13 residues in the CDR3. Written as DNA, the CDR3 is TGTGCCAGCAGCCCTGGATTCGGCTACGAGCAGTACTTC. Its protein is CASSPGFGYEQYF.

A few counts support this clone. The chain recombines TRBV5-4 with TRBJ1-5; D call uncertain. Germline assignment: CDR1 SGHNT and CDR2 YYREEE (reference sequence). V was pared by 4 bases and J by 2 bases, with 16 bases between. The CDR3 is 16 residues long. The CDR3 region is CASSVGAPGGNQPQHF. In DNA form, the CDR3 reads TGTGCCAGCAGCGTGGGAGCCCCCGGAGGCAATCAGCCCCAGCATTTT.

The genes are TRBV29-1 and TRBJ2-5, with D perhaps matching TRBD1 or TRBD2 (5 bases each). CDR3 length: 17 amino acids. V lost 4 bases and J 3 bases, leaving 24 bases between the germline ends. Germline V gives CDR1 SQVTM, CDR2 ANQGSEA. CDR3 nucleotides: TGCAGCGTTGTGTATTGGCAGGGAGAGGTAATTGAAGAGACCCAGTACTTC. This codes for CSVVYWQGEVIEETQYF.

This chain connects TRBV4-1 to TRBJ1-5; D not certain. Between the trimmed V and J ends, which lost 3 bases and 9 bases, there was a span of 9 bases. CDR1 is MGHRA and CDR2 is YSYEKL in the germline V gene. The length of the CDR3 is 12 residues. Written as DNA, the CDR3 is TGCGCCAGCAGCCACTTGGTAGGGCCCCAGCATTTT. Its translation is CASSHLVGPQHF.

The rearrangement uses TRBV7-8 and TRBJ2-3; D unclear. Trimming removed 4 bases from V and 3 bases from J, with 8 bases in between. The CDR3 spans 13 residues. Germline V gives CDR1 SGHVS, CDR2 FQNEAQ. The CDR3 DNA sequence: TGTGCCAGCAGCTCTTCCCGGACAGATACGCAGTATTTT. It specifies CASSSSRTDTQYF.